This TCR beta chain came from a study of T cell responses to AZD1222 COVID-19 vaccine. Background on the study: Second-dose intervals of approximately 4 or approximately 12 weeks were pooled.

The CDR3 loop spans 16 amino acids. V gave up 0 bases and J gave up 5 bases, with 12 bases separating them. TCRdb keeps only in-frame clones here, not all; method: immunoSEQ multiplex PCR. The sample consists of 150,000 to 180,000 clones, 90% of them appearing once. Material: peripheral blood, obtained on day 0 of AZD1222 vaccination. This clonotype was sampled from an adult in good health. The V call is TRBV5-3, the J call TRBJ1-6, with a possible D match to TRBD1 (5 bases). TRBV5-3 is identified as an open reading frame with a role that is uncertain. The CDR3, as DNA: TGTGCCAGAAGCTTGGCGTCAGGGCTTGATAATTCACCCCTCCACTTT. This encodes CARSLASGLDNSPLHF.